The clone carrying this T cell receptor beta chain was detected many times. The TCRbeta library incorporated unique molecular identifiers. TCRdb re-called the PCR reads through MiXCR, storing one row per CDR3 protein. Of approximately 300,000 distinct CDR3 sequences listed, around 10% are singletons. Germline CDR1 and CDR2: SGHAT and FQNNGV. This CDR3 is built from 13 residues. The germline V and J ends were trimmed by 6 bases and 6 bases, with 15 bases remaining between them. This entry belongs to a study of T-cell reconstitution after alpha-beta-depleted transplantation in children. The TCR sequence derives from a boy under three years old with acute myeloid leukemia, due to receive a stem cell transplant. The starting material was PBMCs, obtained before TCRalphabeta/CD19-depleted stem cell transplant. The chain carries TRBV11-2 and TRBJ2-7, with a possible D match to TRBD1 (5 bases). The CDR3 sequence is CASSFRVRFEQYF. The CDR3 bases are TGTGCCAGCAGTTTCAGGGTTAGGTTCGAGCAGTACTTC.